Presented here are 4 T cell receptor beta chains from one specimen sequenced in a study of T cell responses to AZD1222 COVID-19 vaccine (dated by TCRdb to the early 2020s). Per the publication, the time point label means: about 28 days (+/-7) after the second vaccine dose. Library generation was performed with the immunoSEQ multiplex PCR assay. TCRdb holds this immuneACCESS table with in-frame rearrangements only. Some clones are missing; in checked studies, unresolved V genes explain under half, and the rest has no known cause. The table for this sample lists about 180,000 clones; around 90% of them were counted only once. The biggest ten clones account for 1.9% of the sample. The source was peripheral blood, collected 28 days after the second AZD1222 dose. The receptor set was obtained from an adult who received the AZD1222 COVID-19 vaccine.

This sequence joins TRBV12-1 and TRBJ1-5; the table's D call, TRBD1, was not checked against the DNA. TRBV12-1 represents a pseudogene. The CDR3 contains 16 residues. The CDR3 region is CASSWRTGISNQPQHF. The CDR3 coding sequence is TGTGCCAGCAGCTGGCGGACAGGGATTAGCAATCAGCCCCAGCATTTT.

The CDR3 here is CASSLGAGGPETEAFF. CDR3 in DNA: TGTGCCAGCAGCCTGGGAGCAGGGGGCCCGGAGACTGAAGCTTTCTTT. The chain employs TRBV5-5 and TRBJ1-1; 8 nucleotides agree with TRBD1. Germline V gene sequence: CDR1 SGHKS, CDR2 YYEKEE (reference sequence). The CDR3 runs to 16 residues. The ends lost 4 bases at V and 5 bases at J; junction bases unmatched: 13.

The V call is TRBV28, the J call TRBJ2-3; TRBD2 matches 9 bases. CDR1 MDHEN and CDR2 SYDVKM come from the germline V gene. Trimming cost V 11 bases and J 4 bases; bases outside gene matches: 7. This CDR3 has 13 amino acids. In DNA, the CDR3 is TGTGCCTTGGCGGGAGGGGGGGCAGATACGCAGTATTTT. Its protein product is CALAGGGADTQYF.

CDR3 in DNA: TGTGCCAGCAGTTGGACTAACTATGGCTACACCTTC. Residues: CASSWTNYGYTF. The rearrangement uses TRBV25-1 and TRBJ1-2; no clear D. Germline-derived CDR1 and CDR2 are MGHDK and SYGVNS. The CDR3 has 12 amino acids. V was pared by 5 bases and J by 0 bases, with 4 bases between.